Sequencing of this T cell receptor (beta chain) was carried out in a study of T cell changes during pregnancy in multiple sclerosis. V was trimmed by 2 bases and J by 4 bases, leaving 14 bases between them. The CDR3 totals 15 residues. The germline V gene encodes CDR1 SGHVS and CDR2 FNYEAQ. Data came from immunoSEQ multiplex PCR; TCRdb stores just in-frame clones and leaves some out. The data show about 64,000 clones, 90% seen once. This clone showed up just once. This material consisted of peripheral blood, taken in the second trimester of pregnancy. The rearrangement joins TRBV7-6 to TRBJ1-1; weak D call: TRBD1 (6 bases). This sequence originates from a female donor in good health, enrolled as a control in a pregnancy study. This CDR3 reads CASSLTSGASTEAFF. DNA of the CDR3: TGTGCCAGCAGCTTAACTTCAGGGGCGAGCACTGAAGCTTTCTTT.